The present entry profiles one T cell receptor beta chain with its context. As yet, its antigen is unknown. The data were taken from a study of radiotherapy plus CTLA-4 blockade in lung cancer. On the study more broadly: Objective response rate was about 20%; disease control rate, about 28%. Findings of the study overall: Response, reportedly, was best predicted by interferon-beta along with early blood T cell clone dynamics. The study found tumor-derived TCR clones expanded in blood after radiotherapy plus ipilimumab.

In germline, CDR1 is MGHDK, CDR2 SYGVNS. The CDR3 has 15 amino acids. Germline trimming cut 3 bases from V and 6 bases from J; bases unmatched to any gene: 5. The repertoire was sequenced with immunoSEQ multiplex PCR; TCRdb's copy has only in-frame clones and lacks some. Found here are roughly 59,000 clones, under 75% of them singletons; the top ten hold roughly 8.7%. The source was peripheral blood, collected from a patient treated with radiotherapy plus ipilimumab. This receptor was obtained from a human donor with non-small cell lung cancer whose response to radiotherapy plus ipilimumab could not be evaluated. This chain links TRBV25-1 with TRBJ2-1; 10 nucleotides line up with TRBD2. CDR3 sequence: CASSEALAGRNEQFF. The CDR3 region has the DNA TGTGCCAGCAGTGAGGCACTAGCGGGGCGCAATGAGCAGTTCTTC.